These 29 T cell receptor beta chains were all obtained from the same sample, sequenced in a study of T cell repertoires in cytomegalovirus infection. MiXCR was run by TCRdb on the reads, yielding one entry per CDR3 protein. Among more than 400,000 distinct CDR3 sequences listed, about 25% were seen once. The sequenced sample consisted of PBMCs. These TCRs come from a human donor in good health (CMV status not recorded). Some clones in this sample may be carry-over from other donors' samples.

This chain links TRBV28 with TRBJ1-2; D unclear. The V end was cut by 5 bases, the J end by 5 bases, with 12 bases between. This CDR3 is 13 amino acids long. Germline assignment: CDR1 MDHEN and CDR2 SYDVKM. CDR3 in DNA: TGTGCCAGCAGTCCCCCACCGAGTTATGGCTACACCTTC. Amino acid sequence: CASSPPPSYGYTF.

At least ten counts were recorded for this clonotype. The rearrangement joins TRBV6-2 or TRBV6-3 to TRBJ2-5, with 14 bases matching TRBD2. Germline CDR1 and CDR2: MNHEY and SVGEGT. The V and J ends lost 6 bases and 6 bases, in that order; junction bases with no gene match: 6. The CDR3 contains 15 residues. CDR3: CASSQGTSGSKTQYF. CDR3 DNA: TGTGCCAGCAGCCAAGGGACTAGCGGGAGCAAGACCCAGTACTTC.

This clonotype appeared many times. This chain links TRBV7-9 with TRBJ1-1; TRBD1 aligns across 8 bases. The CDR3 has 15 residues. CDR1 is SEHNR and CDR2 is FQNEAQ in the germline V gene (reference sequence). Trimming at V came to 1 base and at J to 4 bases, leaving 5 bases not matched to a gene. CDR3 region: CASSLGTGLGTEAFF. The CDR3 DNA follows: TGTGCCAGCAGCTTAGGGACAGGGCTGGGCACTGAAGCTTTCTTT.

The V and J genes are TRBV27 and TRBJ1-5, with D hard to call. The CDR3 extends over 13 amino acids. V dropped 2 bases and J dropped 8 bases, with 10 bases sitting between them. CDR1 is MNHEY and CDR2 is SMNVEV in the germline V gene (reference sequence). The CDR3 DNA reads as TGTGCCAGCAGTTTAAGGAGGTATGAGCCCCAGCATTTT. It encodes CASSLRRYEPQHF.

This clonotype was counted many times. The chain links TRBV7-2 to TRBJ2-3; D not certain. Trimming left V 1 base short and J 6 bases short, with 8 bases between. The CDR3 sequence is 13 residues long. Germline-derived CDR1 and CDR2 are SGHTA and FQGNSA. The CDR3 loop is CASSLVVSDTQYF. CDR3 nucleotides: TGTGCCAGCAGCTTAGTCGTCAGTGATACGCAGTATTTT. The full variable domain, with the rest looked up from reference TRBV7-2 and TRBJ2-3, is GAGVSQSPSNKVTEKGKDVELRCDPISGHTALYWYRQSLGQGLEFLIYFQGNSAPDKSGLPSDRFSAERTGGSVSTLTIQRTQQEDSAVYLCASSLVVSDTQYFGPGTRLTVL.

This sequence joins TRBV6-1 and TRBJ2-3; D gene uncertain. Germline CDR1 reads MNHNS; CDR2 reads SASEGT. This CDR3 is 13 amino acids long. The ends were cut back, 3 bases at V and 6 bases at J, with 10 bases in the middle. As DNA, the CDR3 is TGTGCCAGCAGTGAGGGTACCCACGATACGCAGTATTTT. Translated: CASSEGTHDTQYF.

The chain has TRBV6-1 and TRBJ2-7; D gene uncertain. Trimming removed 0 bases at V and 3 bases at J, with 18 bases between. The CDR3 is 17 amino acids. Per germline, CDR1 MNHNS and CDR2 SASEGT. In DNA form, the CDR3 reads TGTGCCAGCAGTGAAGCTCCGCCTATAGGTTCTATCTACGAGCAGTACTTC. Encoded protein: CASSEAPPIGSIYEQYF.

The CDR3 is CASSSASGRREQYF. The CDR3 DNA reads as TGCGCCAGCAGCTCCGCTAGCGGGAGGCGCGAGCAGTACTTC. V gene TRBV5-1 combines with J gene TRBJ2-7; 11 nucleotides align to TRBD2. The germline V gene has CDR1 SGHRS and CDR2 YFSETQ. Trimming removed 3 bases from V and 6 bases from J; junction bases left unmatched: 5. This CDR3 has 14 residues.

This clonotype was detected only a few times. The J gene is TRBJ2-4, the V gene TRBV7-2; TRBD1 agrees at 10 bases. V lost 8 bases, J lost 11 bases, and 9 bases stayed unmatched. The CDR3 sequence is 13 residues long. Germline values: CDR1 SGHTA, CDR2 FQGNSA. Written as DNA, the CDR3 is TGTGCCAGCGGGACAGGGGTGGCATCCGTTCAGTACTTC. It codes for CASGTGVASVQYF. The complete variable domain, with remaining parts taken from reference TRBV7-2 and TRBJ2-4, reads GAGVSQSPSNKVTEKGKDVELRCDPISGHTALYWYRQSLGQGLEFLIYFQGNSAPDKSGLPSDRFSAERTGGSVSTLTIQRTQQEDSAVYLCASGTGVASVQYFGAGTRLSVL.

This clonotype occurred a few times. The chain joins TRBV6-5 to TRBJ2-7; 8 positions agree with TRBD2. Trimming removed 6 bases from V and 4 bases from J; junction bases left unmatched: 8. This CDR3 is built from 14 residues. Germline V gene lookup returns CDR1 MNHEY and CDR2 SVGAGI. The chain's CDR3 is CASRTSAGGYEQYF. The CDR3, as DNA: TGTGCCAGCAGAACCTCGGCGGGAGGTTACGAGCAGTACTTC.

This clonotype appeared many times. The gene calls are TRBV6-1 and TRBJ2-1; D not certain. CDR1 MNHNS and CDR2 SASEGT come from the germline V gene. This CDR3 spans 15 amino acids. V lost 8 bases and J lost 0, with 14 bases in between. The CDR3 spells CASRSRLLSYNEQFF. DNA for the CDR3: TGTGCCAGCCGGAGCCGACTCCTCTCCTACAATGAGCAGTTCTTC.

The chain has TRBV19 and TRBJ2-3; TRBD2 might be the D (5 bases). Trimming stripped 3 bases from V and 2 bases from J, with 12 bases between. Looked up from germline, CDR1 is LNHDA and CDR2 is SQIVND (reference sequence). The CDR3 runs 15 residues. The CDR3 sequence: CASSIGSAVTDTQYF. CDR3 bases: TGTGCCAGTAGTATTGGGTCAGCGGTCACAGATACGCAGTATTTT.

The rearrangement links TRBV19 to TRBJ2-7; 10 bases are shared with TRBD2. Germline V lookup: CDR1 LNHDA, CDR2 SQIVND (reference sequence). V lost 5 bases to trimming and J lost 2 bases; unmatched junction nucleotides: 12. The CDR3 runs to 17 residues. CDR3 sequence (DNA): TGTGCCAGTAGTCTCCACCCCTCTAGCGGGAGTCCCTACGAGCAGTACTTC. It encodes CASSLHPSSGSPYEQYF.

The chain carries TRBV12-3 or TRBV12-4 and TRBJ1-2; maybe TRBD1 (6 bases). The CDR3 runs 14 residues. Trimming took off 6 bases at V and 8 bases at J, with 19 bases between the two ends. CDR3 in DNA: TGTGCCAGCAGCTTCGGGGGCCTAGCGATCGGCTACACCTTC. Translated: CASSFGGLAIGYTF.

This clonotype was detected a few times. V usage is TRBV24-1 and J usage is TRBJ1-2, with 7 nucleotides matching TRBD1. Germline CDR1 KGHDR, CDR2 SFDVKD. Trimming at V came to 4 bases and at J to 4 bases, leaving 5 bases not matched to a gene. The CDR3 is made up of 14 amino acids. CDR3 in DNA: TGTGCCACCAGTGAGACAGGGAAAGGCTATGGCTACACCTTC. Translated: CATSETGKGYGYTF.

This clonotype was seen a handful of times. The chain has TRBV5-1 and TRBJ1-2; no definite D call. The germline CDR1 and CDR2 sequences are SGHRS and YFSETQ. V dropped 0 bases and J dropped 5 bases, with 11 bases sitting between them. The length of the CDR3 is 14 residues. The CDR3 protein is CASSLDVTAYGYTF. DNA of the CDR3: TGCGCCAGCAGCTTGGACGTGACGGCTTATGGCTACACCTTC.

Many counts were recorded for this clonotype. The chain has TRBV7-2 and TRBJ2-3; a possible D gene is TRBD1 (5 bases). The germline gives CDR1 SGHTA, CDR2 FQGNSA. V dropped 3 bases and J dropped 2 bases, with 12 bases sitting between them. The length of the CDR3 is 15 residues. CDR3 sequence (DNA): TGTGCCAGCAGCTTCAGGGTAATTTACACAGATACGCAGTATTTT. Its protein is CASSFRVIYTDTQYF. Drawing the rest from reference TRBV7-2 and TRBJ2-3, the complete variable domain is GAGVSQSPSNKVTEKGKDVELRCDPISGHTALYWYRQSLGQGLEFLIYFQGNSAPDKSGLPSDRFSAERTGGSVSTLTIQRTQQEDSAVYLCASSFRVIYTDTQYFGPGTRLTVL.

The gene calls are TRBV7-4 and TRBJ2-7, with unresolved D. Germline V lookup: CDR1 SGHVT, CDR2 SQSDAQ. This CDR3 has 13 residues. V was shortened by 8 bases and J by 0 bases, with 11 bases between the two germline ends. This CDR3 reads CASCTGPSYEQYV. CDR3 DNA: TGTGCCAGCTGCACCGGGCCCTCCTACGAGCAGTACGTC.

There are many counts of this clonotype. This chain's CDR3 is CASSPLRTSTDTQYF. CDR3 nucleotide sequence: TGTGCCAGCAGCCCGCTTCGGACCAGCACAGATACGCAGTATTTT. This rearrangement joins TRBV7-9 to TRBJ2-3; D is ambiguous. Trimming took 5 bases from V and 0 from J, leaving 12 bases between them. The CDR3 has 15 amino acids. The germline gives CDR1 SEHNR, CDR2 FQNEAQ (reference sequence).

This clonotype was observed a handful of times. J is TRBJ2-5 and V is TRBV19; 7 positions match TRBD1. The germline V gene has CDR1 LNHDA and CDR2 SQIVND (reference sequence). There are 14 residues in the CDR3. The junction had 2 bases not matched to a gene; V was cut back by 3 bases and J by 1 base. CDR3: CASSMGTAQETQYF. CDR3 in DNA: TGTGCCAGTAGTATGGGGACAGCCCAAGAGACCCAGTACTTC.

This clonotype was seen only a few times. The chain combines TRBV20-1 with TRBJ2-1, with TRBD2 matching over 13 bases. The CDR3 spans 15 residues. Trimming removed 3 bases from V and 8 bases from J; junction bases left unmatched: 7. Germline values: CDR1 DFQATT, CDR2 SNEGSKA (reference sequence). The CDR3 region is CSASSWTSGRDEQFF. CDR3 coding DNA: TGCAGTGCTAGTTCGTGGACTAGCGGGAGAGATGAGCAGTTCTTC.

This clonotype was recorded a few times. The chain employs TRBV15 and TRBJ1-1; 8 nucleotides agree with TRBD1. This CDR3 has 14 residues. Germline CDR1 is LNHNV and CDR2 is YYDKDF (reference sequence). After removal of 4 bases from V and 4 bases from J, the junction contained 5 bases not matched to a gene. The CDR3 region is CATSNRGSVTEAFF. For the CDR3, the DNA is TGTGCCACCAGCAACAGGGGGTCCGTCACTGAAGCTTTCTTT.

V gene TRBV20-1 combines with J gene TRBJ1-1; 8 nucleotides match TRBD1. Germline V gene sequence: CDR1 DFQATT, CDR2 SNEGSKA (reference sequence). V trimming: 7 bases; J trimming: 3 bases; junction bases outside the gene matches: 4. The CDR3 extends over 12 amino acids. DNA of the CDR3: TGCAGTGACGCGGACAGGGACACTGAAGCTTTCTTT. It encodes CSDADRDTEAFF.

This clonotype was recorded many times. V and J are TRBV7-2 and TRBJ1-2; D is ambiguous. The length of the CDR3 is 16 residues. V lost 1 base and J lost 2, with 14 bases in between. CDR1 and CDR2 (germline): SGHTA, FQGNSA. CDR3 in DNA: TGTGCCAGCAGCTTAGGGATCCTAGGTCGAAACTATGGCTACACCTTC. Amino acids: CASSLGILGRNYGYTF.

The V and J genes are TRBV12-3 or TRBV12-4 and TRBJ1-5; D is unclear. The CDR3 has 15 residues. Trimming pared 6 bases from V and 0 bases from J, leaving 12 bases between. This chain's CDR3 is CASSVGPTSNQPQHF. The CDR3 bases are TGTGCCAGCAGCGTCGGCCCGACTAGCAATCAGCCCCAGCATTTT.

The chain couples TRBV2 to TRBJ1-6; perhaps TRBD1 as D (5 bases). Germline lookup yields CDR1 SNHLY and CDR2 FYNNEI. The CDR3 is 13 residues long. Trimming took off 1 base at V and 10 bases at J, with 8 bases between the two ends. In DNA, the CDR3 is TGTGCCAGCAGTGAAGGGCGGGGCTCACCCCTCCACTTT. It encodes CASSEGRGSPLHF.

This chain joins TRBV20-1 and TRBJ2-1; TRBD2 is a possible D gene (7 bases). Germline CDR1 DFQATT, CDR2 SNEGSKA (reference sequence). Deletions cut 0 bases from V and 8 bases from J, with 17 bases between. The CDR3 covers 15 residues. CDR3 sequence: CSARDTTTGGHEQFF. The CDR3 nucleotides are TGCAGTGCTAGAGACACCACGACGGGGGGCCATGAGCAGTTCTTC.

This chain links TRBV12-3 or TRBV12-4 with TRBJ2-5; a possible D gene is TRBD2 (6 bases). CDR3 length equals 11 residues. Between the trimmed V and J ends, which lost 5 bases and 7 bases, there was a span of 8 bases. The CDR3 protein is CASSRRGTQYF. CDR3 sequence (DNA): TGTGCCAGCAGTCGGCGGGGGACCCAGTACTTC.

V and J are TRBV7-2 and TRBJ1-4; TRBD1 matches 8 bases. After removal of 1 base from V and 3 bases from J, the junction contained 1 base not matched to a gene. CDR3 length: 15 amino acids. Germline V gene data show CDR1 as SGHTA and CDR2 as FQGNSA. The CDR3: CASSLGDRPNEKLFF. CDR3 bases: TGTGCCAGCAGCTTAGGGGACAGGCCTAATGAAAAACTGTTTTTT.